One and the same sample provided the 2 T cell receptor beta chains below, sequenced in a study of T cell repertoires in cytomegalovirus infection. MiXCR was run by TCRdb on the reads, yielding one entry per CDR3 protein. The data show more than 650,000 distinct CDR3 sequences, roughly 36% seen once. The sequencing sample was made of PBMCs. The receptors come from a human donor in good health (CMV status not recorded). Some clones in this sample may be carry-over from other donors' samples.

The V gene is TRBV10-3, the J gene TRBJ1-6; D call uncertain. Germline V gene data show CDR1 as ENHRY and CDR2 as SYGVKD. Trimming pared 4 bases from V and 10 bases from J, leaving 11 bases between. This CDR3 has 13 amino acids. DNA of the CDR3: TGTGCCATCAGTGGAAAGGGAGGGTCACCCCTCCACTTT. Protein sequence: CAISGKGGSPLHF.

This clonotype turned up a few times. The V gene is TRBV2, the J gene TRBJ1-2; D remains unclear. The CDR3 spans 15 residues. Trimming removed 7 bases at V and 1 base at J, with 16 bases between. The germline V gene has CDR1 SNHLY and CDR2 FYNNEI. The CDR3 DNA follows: TGTGCCAGCATCGAACACGGACGCCTTAACTATGGCTACACCTTC. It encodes CASIEHGRLNYGYTF.